This T cell receptor (beta chain) originates from a study of control samples from healthy donors and cancer patients. Only in-frame clones appear in the TCRdb table, and some are missing; sequencing was by immunoSEQ multiplex PCR. The data contain around 120,000 clones, about 89% of them seen just once; the ten biggest clones take up approximately 8%. From germline, CDR1 is MDHEN and CDR2 SYDVKM. The CDR3 sequence is 11 residues long. The V end was cut by 5 bases, the J end by 3 bases, with 2 bases between. The sample was blood. V gene TRBV28 combines with J gene TRBJ1-3, with D unresolved. This receptor was taken from a woman aged 18 to 35 in good health. Here the CDR3 DNA reads TGTGCCAGCAGTCGTGGAAACACCATATATTTT. It encodes CASSRGNTIYF.